This TCR beta chain was captured in a study of T cells in Graves' hyperthyroidism and ophthalmopathy (dated by TCRdb to the late 2010s). About the full investigation: Peripheral blood was sampled at the time of initial diagnosis, prior to any treatment. To identify TCR V-J signatures that set the groups apart, the researchers used a discovery cohort of 100 patients, made up of roughly 45 with Graves' ophthalmopathy and some 55 with stable Graves' hyperthyroidism. An independent validation cohort of fewer than 20 hyperthyroidism patients and roughly 16 patients who later progressed to ophthalmopathy tested prospective prediction of ophthalmopathy. The approximately 90 discovery patients were randomly split 7:3 into training and test sets. The study also compared thyroid tissue and blood T-cell repertoires from five or six Graves' hyperthyroidism patients. After blood sampling, hyperthyroidism patients were treated with methimazole at a starting dose of 30 mg daily, and ophthalmopathy patients were treated with high-dose intravenous methylprednisolone. The paper reports TCR Vbeta CDR3 sequencing of some 140 peripheral blood samples: approximately 41 ophthalmopathy, fewer than 85 hyperthyroidism and about 17 progressor patients.

The research as a whole found: In validation, the model predicted progression to ophthalmopathy with approximately 71% sensitivity and 72% to 85% specificity, a median of approximately 6.5 months before onset. Blood samples also contained most of the expanded thyroid clonotypes (frequency above 0.001), which suggests that blood repertoires may reflect thyroid immune responses. No statistical method was used to fix the sample size in advance, and group allocation was not hidden from the investigators. In cross-validation, a model built on a 13 V-J signature told ophthalmopathy apart from stable hyperthyroidism with 85% to 90% sensitivity and about 81% specificity, and in testing the same model reached 80%/75%.

The TCR beta CDR3 regions were amplified from RNA transcripts. A first-round RT-PCR of the TCR CDR3 used the HTBI primer set with the Qiagen OneStep RT-PCR kit. The libraries were constructed in a second round of multiplex PCR and then size-selected and purified. The libraries were sequenced on an Illumina HiSeq2000 using paired-end 100 bp reads. Regarding the original processing steps: SOAPnuke was used to process the raw data, throwing out any read that contained adapters or uncalled bases, had a mean Phred below 15, or lacked an exact constant-primer or identifier match. High-quality paired reads were merged using COPE v1.2.5, and each unique nucleotide sequence was defined as a clonotype. Clonotypes were aligned to IMGT TRBV, TRBD and TRBJ reference segments using MiTCR v1.1. The analysis included only V-J combinations with a frequency above 0.0001, which together covered roughly 99% of the repertoires. The TCS score was defined as the ratio of F50 (clonal expansion) to E x V (chaos), calculated using BLOSUM62-based TCRdist between CDR3 peptides within each V-J. Welch's t-statistics and random forest reduced roughly 530 V-J features to roughly 13, which were used in a naive Bayes classifier (R e1071). The raw public reads went through TCRdb reprocessing: fastp at Q25, MiXCR clone calling, in-frame beta chains kept. For every CDR3 protein sequence, its rows merge into one entry that carries the most common genes and DNA. Here the V and J calls rest on TCRdb's processing, not on the authors' analysis. The sample profile shows 450,000 to 600,000 distinct CDR3 sequences; around 15% of them were found once. The ten largest clonotypes hold roughly 13% of the sample.

Stable Graves' hyperthyroidism was defined as no progression to ophthalmopathy during 18 months of follow-up. The hyperthyroidism patients were between 18 and 65 years old and newly diagnosed, with a disease duration of less than 2 months. Exclusion was applied to patients with uncontrolled infections, other autoimmune diseases, pregnancy or lactation. Diagnoses were established on the basis of clinical symptoms, serum thyroxine and TRAb, thyroid ultrasound, and orbital computed tomography. Ficoll-Paque density gradient centrifugation was used to isolate PBMCs from about 9.4 ml of fresh peripheral blood. Total RNA was extracted using Trizol reagent, and RNA quality was assessed on an Agilent 2100 Bioanalyzer. Turning to this clonotype: It has no known antigen specificity. A read error may explain this, as a much larger clone is one base away.

From the cysteine through the phenylalanine, the CDR3 covers 14 amino acids. The CDR3 DNA has 42 bases and is translated from base 1. Looking up the germline V gene (reference sequence) yields CDR1 SEHNR and CDR2 FQNEAQ. This sequence was found in a middle-aged woman with Graves' hyperthyroidism. The sequenced sample consisted of blood. The receptor chain draws on TRBV7-9 and TRBJ1-1, with TRBD1 matching 7 junction bases. The CDR3 region has the sequence CASSTAGGNTEALF. The DNA sequence is given as TGTGCCAGCAGCACAGCAGGGGGGAACACTGAAGCTCTCTTT.